This T cell receptor beta chain was sequenced in a study of T cell responses to AZD1222 COVID-19 vaccine. Of note for this clone: Its antigen is currently unknown.

Study results and limitations: Repertoires were collected only later (after the peak T cell response had occurred). Donors were mostly white British, more females; clonal diversity possibly underestimated. Baseline seropositives among AZD1222 recipients totaled only five to seven. At 160-218 and 743-854, vaccine-associated CD4 TCRs were dominant, and they spanned spike.

Method: immunoSEQ multiplex PCR; TCRdb's copy keeps in-frame clones and lacks some. The repertoire holds about 140,000 clones, with 89% as singletons. This CDR3 has 16 residues. Germline values: CDR1 SQVTM, CDR2 ANQGSEA. Trimming took 0 bases from V and 5 from J; bases not matched to a gene: 7. This chain joins TRBV29-1 and TRBJ2-1; TRBD2 matches 10 bases. The TCR comes from an adult in good health. The sequenced sample was peripheral blood, obtained on day 0 of AZD1222 vaccination. The CDR3 nucleotides read TGCAGCGTTGAAGACCCGGGACTAGCGCTTCACAATGAGCAGTTCTTC. Its protein is CSVEDPGLALHNEQFF.